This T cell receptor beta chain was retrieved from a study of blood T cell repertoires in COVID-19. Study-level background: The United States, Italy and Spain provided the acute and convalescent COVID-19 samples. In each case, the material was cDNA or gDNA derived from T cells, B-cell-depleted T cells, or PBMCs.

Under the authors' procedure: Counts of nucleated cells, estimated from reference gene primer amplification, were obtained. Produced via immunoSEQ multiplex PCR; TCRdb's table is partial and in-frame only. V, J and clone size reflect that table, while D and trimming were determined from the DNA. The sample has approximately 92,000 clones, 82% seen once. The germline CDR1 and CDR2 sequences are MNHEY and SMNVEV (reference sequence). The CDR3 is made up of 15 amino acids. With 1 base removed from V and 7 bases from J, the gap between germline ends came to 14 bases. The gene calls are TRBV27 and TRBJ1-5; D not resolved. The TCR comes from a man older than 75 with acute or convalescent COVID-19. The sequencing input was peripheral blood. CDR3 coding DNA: TGTGCCAGCAGTTTATACGCTCGGGGAGGACAGCCCCAGCATTTT. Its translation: CASSLYARGGQPQHF.